The 24 T cell receptor beta chains given below trace back to one sample, sequenced in a study of cytomegalovirus exposure and HLA in healthy donors. The table came from immunoSEQ multiplex PCR; TCRdb's copy has only in-frame clones and leaves some out. Among tens of thousands of clones, more than 85% were seen once, and the ten largest hold about 3.6%. Sequencing was carried out using PBMCs. All receptors derive from a woman in her twenties or thirties in good health and CMV-seronegative.

This chain links TRBV30 with TRBJ2-7; 9 bases match TRBD1. Germline V gives CDR1 GTSNPN, CDR2 SVGIG (reference sequence). The trim removed 1 base at V and 2 bases at J, leaving 9 bases unmatched. This CDR3 is built from 16 residues. The CDR3 loop reads CAWSDTLGTGPYEQYF. The CDR3 region has the DNA TGTGCCTGGAGTGATACCCTGGGGACAGGGCCCTACGAGCAGTACTTC.

CDR3 DNA sequence: TGTGCCAGCAGCTCCCCGGACAAGCTGCCCTCCTACGAGCAGTACTTC. It translates to CASSSPDKLPSYEQYF. The gene calls are TRBV5-4 and TRBJ2-7; tentatively, D is TRBD1 (5 bases). Looked up from germline, CDR1 is SGHNT and CDR2 is YYREEE (reference sequence). This CDR3 contains 16 residues. V lost 3 bases and J 0 bases, leaving 16 bases between the germline ends.

There are a few counts of this clone. The rearrangement links TRBV5-1 to TRBJ2-7; 14 nucleotides agree with TRBD2. The germline V gene has CDR1 SGHRS and CDR2 YFSETQ. Germline trimming cut 0 bases from V and 3 bases from J; bases unmatched to any gene: 5. The CDR3 spans 17 residues. The CDR3 coding sequence is TGCGCCAGCAGCTTGGCCGGGACTAGCGGGAGAAACTACGAGCAGTACTTC. Its protein is CASSLAGTSGRNYEQYF.

In this sample, this clone turned up once. The chain employs TRBV6-6 and TRBJ1-1; 12 bases fit TRBD1. Looked up from germline, CDR1 is MNHNY and CDR2 is SVGAGI (reference sequence). This CDR3 spans 16 amino acids. Trimming cost V 5 bases and J 4 bases; bases outside gene matches: 8. CDR3 in DNA: TGTGCCAGCAGTAACGGGACAGGGGGCCGGGGCACTGAAGCTTTCTTT. Its protein product is CASSNGTGGRGTEAFF.

The CDR3 DNA reads TGTGCCAGTAGTATAGATCAAGGGACAGGGGTAAATCAGCCCCAGCATTTT. The encoded protein is CASSIDQGTGVNQPQHF. V and J are TRBV19 and TRBJ1-5, with 10 bases fitting TRBD1. CDR3 length equals 17 residues. From germline, CDR1 is LNHDA and CDR2 SQIVND (reference sequence). Unmatched junction bases numbered 6, after V lost 0 bases and J lost 4 bases.

The J gene is TRBJ2-7, the V gene TRBV10-3; tentative D call: TRBD2 (6 bases). V lost 6 bases to trimming and J lost 4 bases, with 19 bases between them. The CDR3 covers 15 residues. Germline V gene sequence: CDR1 ENHRY, CDR2 SYGVKD. CDR3 residues: CAISGVGGLTYEQYF. CDR3 nucleotides: TGTGCCATCAGCGGGGTAGGAGGGCTTACGTACGAGCAGTACTTC.

This chain links TRBV2 with TRBJ1-2; D remains unclear. Germline lookup yields CDR1 SNHLY and CDR2 FYNNEI. The CDR3 consists of 14 residues. With 1 base removed from V and 2 bases from J, the gap between germline ends came to 8 bases. The CDR3 DNA reads as TGTGCCAGCAGTGAAGGCAGCGAAAACTATGGCTACACCTTC. Its protein is CASSEGSENYGYTF.

The chain couples TRBV19 to TRBJ2-2; 7 bases are a match to TRBD1. The CDR3 extends over 15 amino acids. Germline V lookup: CDR1 LNHDA, CDR2 SQIVND (reference sequence). The V and J ends lost 4 bases and 6 bases, in that order; junction bases with no gene match: 8. This CDR3 is CASSTYRGLAGELFF. The CDR3, as DNA: TGTGCCAGTAGTACCTACAGGGGATTGGCCGGGGAGCTGTTTTTT.

V gene TRBV6-5 combines with J gene TRBJ2-5; maybe TRBD2 (6 bases). Germline CDR1 is MNHEY and CDR2 is SVGAGI. The CDR3 sequence is 15 residues long. V was pared by 2 bases and J by 5 bases, with 15 bases between. The CDR3 nucleotides read TGTGCCAGCAGTTACCAAGGCGGCGGGAAGGAGACCCAGTACTTC. This encodes CASSYQGGGKETQYF.

The rearrangement joins TRBV7-9 to TRBJ1-2; D is possibly TRBD1 (6 bases). Germline CDR1 reads SEHNR; CDR2 reads FQNEAQ (reference sequence). With 2 bases removed from V and 5 bases from J, the gap between germline ends came to 15 bases. The CDR3 is 15 amino acids. In DNA, the CDR3 is TGTGCCAGCAGCTTATCAATCGCAGGGGAGTATGGCTACACCTTC. Its protein is CASSLSIAGEYGYTF.

This chain connects TRBV4-2 to TRBJ2-2; D remains ambiguous. Between the trimmed V and J ends, which lost 0 bases and 4 bases, there was a span of 12 bases. Germline lookup yields CDR1 LGHNA and CDR2 YNFKEQ. This CDR3 has 16 amino acids. CDR3 amino acids: CASSQEASSGTGELFF. The DNA for the CDR3 is TGTGCCAGCAGCCAAGAGGCTAGTTCTGGCACCGGGGAGCTGTTTTTT.

V and J are TRBV18 and TRBJ1-1, with D maybe TRBD1 (6 bases). The V and J ends lost 6 bases and 5 bases respectively, with 22 bases between them. The V gene's germline CDR1 is KGHSH and CDR2 LQKENI. This CDR3 contains 16 residues. The CDR3 is CASSPTIYRDGTEAFF. The CDR3, as DNA: TGTGCCAGCTCGCCGACAATATACAGGGATGGAACTGAAGCTTTCTTT.

The J gene is TRBJ2-2, the V gene TRBV7-7; 9 nucleotides agree with TRBD1. CDR3 length: 15 amino acids. CDR1 and CDR2 from the germline V gene are SSHAT and FNYEAQ (reference sequence). The V gene end was trimmed by 0 bases and the J gene end by 4 bases; junction bases not matched to a gene: 0. The CDR3 sequence: CASSLAGQGTGELFF. As DNA, the CDR3 is TGTGCCAGCAGCTTAGCGGGACAGGGCACCGGGGAGCTGTTTTTT. Full variable domain (remainder filled in from reference TRBV7-7 and TRBJ2-2): GAGVSQSPRYKVTKRGQDVTLRCDPISSHATLYWYQQALGQGPEFLTYFNYEAQPDKSGLPSDRFSAERPEGSISTLTIQRTEQRDSAMYRCASSLAGQGTGELFFGEGSRLTVL.

The rearrangement joins TRBV30 to TRBJ2-1, with a weak D call TRBD2 (6 bases). Germline V CDR1 and CDR2: GTSNPN, SVGIG (reference sequence). V lost 1 base, J lost 6 bases, and 16 bases lay in between. The CDR3 is 15 amino acids. CDR3 DNA sequence: TGTGCCTGGAGTGCTGCCGGGACTCTATCCAATGAGCAGTTCTTC. Its translation is CAWSAAGTLSNEQFF.

The gene calls are TRBV5-1 and TRBJ2-5; 9 bases map to TRBD1. Losses at the gene ends were 3 bases for V and 4 bases for J; bases not matched to a gene: 7. The CDR3 has 15 residues. Germline CDR1 and CDR2: SGHRS and YFSETQ. The CDR3 bases are TGCGCCAGCAGCTCCCCGACAGGGGGTCGAGAGACCCAGTACTTC. Its translation: CASSSPTGGRETQYF.

The chain employs TRBV18 and TRBJ1-1; D remains ambiguous. Deletions cut 4 bases from V and 4 bases from J, with 13 bases between. The germline gives CDR1 KGHSH, CDR2 LQKENI. The CDR3 is 14 residues long. The CDR3, as DNA: TGTGCCAGCTCACAACTGGAGTGGAGCACTGAAGCTTTCTTT. Its protein product is CASSQLEWSTEAFF.

The CDR3 DNA reads as TGTGCCAGCAGCGTGACAGGGGGCGGAAATCAGCCCCAGCATTTT. Amino acid sequence: CASSVTGGGNQPQHF. The chain links TRBV7-2 to TRBJ1-5, with 10 bases that match TRBD1. Germline V lookup: CDR1 SGHTA, CDR2 FQGNSA. The CDR3 has 15 amino acids. Trimming took 5 bases from V and 4 from J; bases not matched to a gene: 5. Filled out from reference TRBV7-2 and TRBJ1-5, the complete variable domain reads GAGVSQSPSNKVTEKGKDVELRCDPISGHTALYWYRQSLGQGLEFLIYFQGNSAPDKSGLPSDRFSAERTGGSVSTLTIQRTQQEDSAVYLCASSVTGGGNQPQHFGDGTRLSIL.

V and J are TRBV19 and TRBJ2-3; 10 bases align to TRBD2. The CDR3 covers 16 residues. V trimming: 5 bases; J trimming: 6 bases; junction bases outside the gene matches: 11. Germline CDR1 LNHDA, CDR2 SQIVND (reference sequence). DNA of the CDR3: TGTGCCAGTAGTCGGACTAGCGGTCAGGGCTGGGATACGCAGTATTTT. This sequence encodes CASSRTSGQGWDTQYF. The complete variable domain, with remaining parts taken from reference TRBV19 and TRBJ2-3, reads DGGITQSPKYLFRKEGQNVTLSCEQNLNHDAMYWYRQDPGQGLRLIYYSQIVNDFQKGDIAEGYSVSREKKESFPLTVTSAQKNPTAFYLCASSRTSGQGWDTQYFGPGTRLTVL.

This chain joins TRBV29-1 and TRBJ1-2; D is uncertain. The ends were cut back, 3 bases at V and 4 bases at J, with 12 bases in the middle. The germline V gene encodes CDR1 SQVTM and CDR2 ANQGSEA. This CDR3 contains 13 residues. The CDR3 bases are TGCAGCGTTGAGGGCAGCGGAACCTATGGCTACACCTTC. Protein: CSVEGSGTYGYTF.

The genes are TRBV28 and TRBJ1-2; TRBD1 matches 8 bases. Germline CDR1 is MDHEN and CDR2 is SYDVKM. The CDR3 is 14 residues long. J gave up 8 bases and V 1 base, and 6 bases lay outside the gene matches. The chain's CDR3 is CASSLLADRAGYTF. In nucleotides, the CDR3 is TGTGCCAGCAGTTTATTGGCGGACAGGGCGGGCTACACCTTC.

The rearrangement joins TRBV5-1 to TRBJ1-4, with TRBD1 identical over 8 bases. CDR3 length equals 14 residues. Germline trimming cut 3 bases from V and 8 bases from J; bases unmatched to any gene: 6. Looked up from germline, CDR1 is SGHRS and CDR2 is YFSETQ. The CDR3 nucleotides read TGCGCCAGCAGCTCAGGACAGGGTAGGGAAAAACTGTTTTTT. It specifies CASSSGQGREKLFF.

This chain joins TRBV19 and TRBJ2-1, with 12 bases that match TRBD2. Germline V lookup: CDR1 LNHDA, CDR2 SQIVND (reference sequence). Trimming removed 5 bases from V and 8 bases from J; junction bases left unmatched: 13. CDR3 size: 17 residues. The CDR3 here is CASSQVGLAGGRDEQFF. The CDR3 DNA reads TGTGCCAGTAGTCAGGTGGGCCTAGCGGGAGGGCGGGATGAGCAGTTCTTC.

This sequence joins TRBV15 and TRBJ1-2; no clear D. Germline V CDR1 and CDR2: LNHNV, YYDKDF (reference sequence). With 2 bases removed from V and 0 bases from J, the gap between germline ends came to 16 bases. This CDR3 has 17 amino acids. The CDR3 reads CATSRSRALPSNYGYTF. As DNA, the CDR3 is TGTGCCACCAGCAGATCGCGGGCTCTCCCCTCTAACTATGGCTACACCTTC.

This clone appeared a single time. The V call is TRBV10-3, the J call TRBJ1-5; the D gene is possibly TRBD1 (6 bases). CDR3 size: 15 residues. V lost 6 bases, J lost 5 bases, and 17 bases lay in between. In germline, CDR1 is ENHRY, CDR2 SYGVKD. The CDR3 coding sequence is TGTGCCATCAGCCTCCGAGGGGGAGACGATCAGCCCCAGCATTTT. Its translation is CAISLRGGDDQPQHF.